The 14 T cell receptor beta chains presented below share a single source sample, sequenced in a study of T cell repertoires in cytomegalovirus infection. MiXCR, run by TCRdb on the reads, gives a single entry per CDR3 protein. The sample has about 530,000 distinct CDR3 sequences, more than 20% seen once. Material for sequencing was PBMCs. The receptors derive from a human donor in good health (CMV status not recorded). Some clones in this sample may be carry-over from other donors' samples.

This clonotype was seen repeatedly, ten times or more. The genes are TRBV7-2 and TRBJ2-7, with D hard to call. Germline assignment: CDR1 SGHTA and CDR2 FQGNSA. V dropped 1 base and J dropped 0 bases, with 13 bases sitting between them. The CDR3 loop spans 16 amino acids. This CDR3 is CASSLVPTLYSYEQYF. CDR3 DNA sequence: TGTGCCAGCAGCTTAGTCCCGACGCTGTACTCCTACGAGCAGTACTTC.

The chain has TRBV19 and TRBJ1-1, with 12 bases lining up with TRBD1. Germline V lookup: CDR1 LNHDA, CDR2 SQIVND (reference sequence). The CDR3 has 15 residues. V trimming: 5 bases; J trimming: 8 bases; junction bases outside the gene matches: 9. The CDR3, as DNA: TGTGCCAGTAGTGTCGCCGGGACAGGGGGCCCGGAAGCTTTCTTT. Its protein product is CASSVAGTGGPEAFF.

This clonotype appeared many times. CDR3 residues: CASRPTSGSTDTQYF. CDR3 coding DNA: TGTGCCAGCAGACCAACTAGCGGGAGCACAGATACGCAGTATTTT. The chain has TRBV7-2 and TRBJ2-3; 9 bases are shared with TRBD2. Germline V gene lookup returns CDR1 SGHTA and CDR2 FQGNSA. The CDR3 contains 15 residues. V lost 6 bases, J lost 0 bases, and 4 bases stayed unmatched.

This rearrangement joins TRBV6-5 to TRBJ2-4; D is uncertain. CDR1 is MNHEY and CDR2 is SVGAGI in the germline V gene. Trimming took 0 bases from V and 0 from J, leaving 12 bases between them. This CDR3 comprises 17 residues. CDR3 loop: CASSYSKQIRAKNIQYF. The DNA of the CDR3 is TGTGCCAGCAGTTACTCGAAACAGATTCGAGCCAAAAACATTCAGTACTTC.

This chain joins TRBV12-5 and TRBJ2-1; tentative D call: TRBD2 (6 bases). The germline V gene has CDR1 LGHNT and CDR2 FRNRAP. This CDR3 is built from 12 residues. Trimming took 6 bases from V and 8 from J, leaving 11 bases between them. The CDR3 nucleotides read TGTGCTAGTGGCTCCCGACTAGATGAGCAGTTCTTC. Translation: CASGSRLDEQFF.

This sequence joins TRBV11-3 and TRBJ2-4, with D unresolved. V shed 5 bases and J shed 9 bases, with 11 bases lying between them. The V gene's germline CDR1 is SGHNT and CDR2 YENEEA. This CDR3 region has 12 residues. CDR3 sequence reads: CASSPSWGIQYF. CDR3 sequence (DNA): TGTGCCAGCAGCCCGAGTTGGGGCATTCAGTACTTC.

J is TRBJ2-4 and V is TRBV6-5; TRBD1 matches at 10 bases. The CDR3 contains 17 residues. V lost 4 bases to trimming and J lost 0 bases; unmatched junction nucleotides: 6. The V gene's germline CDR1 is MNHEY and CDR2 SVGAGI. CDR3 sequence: CASSSTGGIGAKNIQYF. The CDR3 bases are TGTGCCAGCAGTTCGACAGGGGGCATAGGAGCCAAAAACATTCAGTACTTC.

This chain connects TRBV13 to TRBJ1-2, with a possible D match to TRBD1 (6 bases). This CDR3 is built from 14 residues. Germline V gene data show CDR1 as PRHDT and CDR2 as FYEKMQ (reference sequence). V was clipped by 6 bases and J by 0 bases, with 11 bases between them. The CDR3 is CASRSDSTNYGYTF. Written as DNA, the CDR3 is TGTGCCAGCAGATCGGACAGTACTAACTATGGCTACACCTTC.

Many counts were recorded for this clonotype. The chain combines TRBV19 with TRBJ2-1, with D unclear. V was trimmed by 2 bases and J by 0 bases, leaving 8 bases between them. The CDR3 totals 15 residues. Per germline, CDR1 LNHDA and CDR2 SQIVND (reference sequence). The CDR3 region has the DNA TGTGCCAGTAGTATATACGGCGGCTCCTACAATGAGCAGTTCTTC. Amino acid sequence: CASSIYGGSYNEQFF. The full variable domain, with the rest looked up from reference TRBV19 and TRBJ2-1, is DGGITQSPKYLFRKEGQNVTLSCEQNLNHDAMYWYRQDPGQGLRLIYYSQIVNDFQKGDIAEGYSVSREKKESFPLTVTSAQKNPTAFYLCASSIYGGSYNEQFFGPGTRLTVL.

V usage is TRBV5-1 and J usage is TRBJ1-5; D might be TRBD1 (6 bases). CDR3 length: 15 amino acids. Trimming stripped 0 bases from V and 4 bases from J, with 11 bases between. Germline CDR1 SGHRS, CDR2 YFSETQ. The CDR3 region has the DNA TGCGCCAGCAGCTTGGGGACAGATACAAATCAGCCCCAGCATTTT. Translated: CASSLGTDTNQPQHF.

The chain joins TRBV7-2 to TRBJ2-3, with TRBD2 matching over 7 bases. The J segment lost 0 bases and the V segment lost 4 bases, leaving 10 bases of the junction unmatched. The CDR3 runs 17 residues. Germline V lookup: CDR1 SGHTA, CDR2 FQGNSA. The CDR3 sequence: CASSSTLAGASTDTQYF. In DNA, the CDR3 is TGTGCCAGCAGCTCCACATTAGCGGGCGCTAGCACAGATACGCAGTATTTT.

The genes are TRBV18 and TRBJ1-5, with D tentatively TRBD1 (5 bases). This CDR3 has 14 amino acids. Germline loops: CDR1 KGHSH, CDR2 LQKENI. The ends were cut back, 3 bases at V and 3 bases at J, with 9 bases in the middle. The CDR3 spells CASSPQGHNQPQHF. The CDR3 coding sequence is TGTGCCAGCTCACCCCAGGGCCACAATCAGCCCCAGCATTTT.

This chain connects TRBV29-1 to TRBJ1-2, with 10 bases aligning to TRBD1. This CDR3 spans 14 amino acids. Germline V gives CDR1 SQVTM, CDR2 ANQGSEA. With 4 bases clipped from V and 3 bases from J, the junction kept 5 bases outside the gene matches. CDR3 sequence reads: CSVGTGGKYYGYTF. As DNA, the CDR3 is TGCAGCGTTGGGACAGGGGGAAAATACTATGGCTACACCTTC.

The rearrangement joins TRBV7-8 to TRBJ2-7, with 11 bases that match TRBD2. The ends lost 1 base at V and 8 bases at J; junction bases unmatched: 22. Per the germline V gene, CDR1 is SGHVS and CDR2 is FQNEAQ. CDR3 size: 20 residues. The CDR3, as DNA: TGTGCCAGCAGCTTAGTAGGGGCAGGACTAGCGGGTTCCTTTTCTATCAAGCAGTACTTC. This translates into CASSLVGAGLAGSFSIKQYF.